These 17 T cell receptor beta chains originate from one sample sequenced in a study of T cells expressing NK-cell markers. No DNA is given; TCRdb re-called the 5' RACE reads and lists each CDR3 protein once. Here the sample table reports about 440,000 distinct CDR3 sequences. The source material was blood T cells: a sorted CD56 or NKG2C T cell subset, CD4+ or CD8+ T cells, or bulk PBMC T cells (not recorded which). The receptors were sampled from a woman aged 18 to 75 in good health.

The chain couples TRBV27 to TRBJ2-5. Germline lookup yields CDR1 MNHEY and CDR2 SMNVEV (reference sequence). This CDR3 has 16 amino acids. The CDR3 sequence is CASSPYPDGPKETQYF.

The V gene is TRBV6-5, the J gene TRBJ2-1; TCRdb selects TRBD2, and the lack of DNA leaves this call unchecked. Germline lookup yields CDR1 MNHEY and CDR2 SVGAGI. The CDR3 runs to 15 residues. This chain's CDR3 is CASSYSRGGSGEQFF.

This chain joins TRBV4-1 and TRBJ2-1; no DNA is available, so the TRBD1 call from TCRdb remains unchecked. The CDR3 has 18 amino acids. Per the germline V gene, CDR1 is MGHRA and CDR2 is YSYEKL. The CDR3 spells CASSQDLWAPGSYNEQFF.

The rearrangement links TRBV20-1 to TRBJ1-6; the D gene TCRdb calls, TRBD1, cannot be checked with no DNA. Per the germline V gene, CDR1 is DFQATT and CDR2 is SNEGSKA (reference sequence). The CDR3 spans 15 residues. CDR3 amino acids: CSATPLGGANSPLHF.

The gene calls are TRBV15 and TRBJ2-7; TCRdb's D call of TRBD1 is untestable without DNA. The CDR3 is 14 residues long. Germline-derived CDR1 and CDR2 are LNHNV and YYDKDF (reference sequence). The CDR3 spells CATSRDGANYEQYF.

This chain links TRBV6-2 or TRBV6-3 with TRBJ2-5; the D call from TCRdb, TRBD2, cannot be confirmed without DNA. Per germline, CDR1 MNHEY and CDR2 SVGEGT. CDR3 length: 15 residues. The chain's CDR3 is CASSPLLGQTETQYF.

The chain uses TRBV20-1 and TRBJ2-2; TCRdb indicates TRBD2, and absent DNA this call remains unverified. The germline V gene has CDR1 DFQATT and CDR2 SNEGSKA (reference sequence). The CDR3 loop spans 14 amino acids. CDR3 residues: CSARRPEGTGELFF.

V usage is TRBV20-1 and J usage is TRBJ1-6. CDR3 length: 15 residues. The germline CDR1 and CDR2 sequences are DFQATT and SNEGSKA (reference sequence). This CDR3 is CSAPASSSYNSPLHF.

V usage is TRBV29-1 and J usage is TRBJ1-1. This CDR3 comprises 12 residues. Germline V gives CDR1 SQVTM, CDR2 ANQGSEA. The CDR3 region is CSVRTLNTEAFF.

This chain connects TRBV5-1 to TRBJ2-3; lacking DNA, the TRBD2 call made by TCRdb goes unchecked. This CDR3 comprises 16 residues. CDR1 is SGHRS, CDR2 YFSETQ, per germline. CDR3 amino acids: CASSDGTSGNTDTQYF.

The V and J genes are TRBV12-3 or TRBV12-4 and TRBJ1-1; checking the TCRdb D call of TRBD1 is not possible without DNA. This CDR3 is 13 amino acids long. CDR3 sequence: CASSLQGVTEAFF.

This chain joins TRBV21-1 and TRBJ2-3; TCRdb gives TRBD2 as the D gene, but with no DNA this cannot be confirmed. TRBV21-1 is listed as a pseudogene. The CDR3 totals 16 residues. The CDR3 loop is CASSKMRAFGTDTQYF.

This chain joins TRBV5-1 and TRBJ2-1; TCRdb indicates TRBD1, and absent DNA this call remains unverified. Germline CDR1 reads SGHRS; CDR2 reads YFSETQ. The CDR3 runs to 18 residues. CDR3 loop: CASSLRTGQGARGNEQFF.

The chain is built from TRBV28 and TRBJ2-7; the TCRdb D gene call, TRBD2, has no DNA to confirm it. Germline CDR1 MDHEN, CDR2 SYDVKM. The CDR3 has 16 residues. CDR3 residues: CASSPRRRAGDYEQYF.

This rearrangement joins TRBV7-9 to TRBJ2-7. The CDR3 has 15 residues. Germline-derived CDR1 and CDR2 are SEHNR and FQNEAQ (reference sequence). This chain's CDR3 is CASSVQAVLSYEQYF.

This sequence joins TRBV28 and TRBJ2-3; TCRdb designates TRBD2, a call that cannot be tested without DNA. Germline-derived CDR1 and CDR2 are MDHEN and SYDVKM. The CDR3 spans 17 residues. CDR3: CASSFLAGVVGRDTQYF.

The rearrangement joins TRBV5-4 to TRBJ2-3. This CDR3 region has 13 residues. Looked up from germline, CDR1 is SGHNT and CDR2 is YYREEE (reference sequence). CDR3 amino acids: CASSLLSSDTQYF.